Below, 8 T cell receptor beta chains from the same sample are listed, as sequenced in a study of spatial heterogeneity in lung cancer. TCRdb analysed the 5' RACE reads with MiXCR anew, one entry per CDR3 protein. The sample includes tens of thousands of distinct CDR3 sequences, around 12% of them seen just once. Time point in this sample: sample taken at primary tumor resection. The sequenced sample was PBMCs, obtained at surgery. The receptors were gathered from a male donor with early-stage non-small cell lung cancer.

The chain combines TRBV12-3 or TRBV12-4 with TRBJ1-5; 8 positions agree with TRBD1. This CDR3 is 13 amino acids long. Losses at the gene ends were 5 bases for V and 4 bases for J; bases not matched to a gene: 1. The CDR3 sequence: CASSGQGNQPQHF. CDR3 nucleotides: TGTGCCAGCAGTGGACAGGGTAATCAGCCCCAGCATTTT.

This clonotype was counted a few times. This rearrangement joins TRBV7-9 to TRBJ1-6; D possibly corresponds to TRBD1 (6 bases). This CDR3 has 15 residues. CDR1 and CDR2 from the germline V gene are SEHNR and FQNEAQ (reference sequence). Trimming took off 5 bases at V and 7 bases at J, with 15 bases between the two ends. This CDR3 is CASSTAGGLNSPLHF. CDR3 coding DNA: TGTGCCAGCAGCACTGCTGGGGGGCTGAATTCACCCCTCCACTTT.

The rearrangement joins TRBV7-3 to TRBJ2-1; 9 bases agree with TRBD1. The ends lost 1 base at V and 1 base at J; junction bases unmatched: 2. The germline CDR1 and CDR2 sequences are SGHTA and FQGTGA. The CDR3 extends over 16 amino acids. The CDR3 region has the DNA TGTGCCAGCAGCTTAAACAGGGGGCTATCCTACAATGAGCAGTTCTTC. Its translation: CASSLNRGLSYNEQFF.

This clonotype turned up a few times. This chain links TRBV10-1 with TRBJ2-1; TRBD2 matches at 9 bases. Per germline, CDR1 WNHNN and CDR2 SYGVQD (reference sequence). V was clipped by 6 bases and J by 6 bases; unmatched bases: 9. The CDR3 has 15 amino acids. As DNA, the CDR3 is TGCGCCAGCAGCCCCTCCCTAGCGGGGAGCAATGAGCAGTTCTTC. As protein: CASSPSLAGSNEQFF.

This clonotype occurred a few times. The V and J genes are TRBV29-1 and TRBJ1-2, with D possibly TRBD1 on 6 matching bases. The CDR3 is 15 amino acids. Germline CDR1 and CDR2: SQVTM and ANQGSEA. V lost 4 bases and J 1 base, leaving 16 bases between the germline ends. CDR3 nucleotide sequence: TGCAGCGTTGGGGGGAGCAGGGGAGATAACTATGGCTACACCTTC. It translates to CSVGGSRGDNYGYTF.

This clonotype was counted only a few times. The V and J genes are TRBV5-1 and TRBJ2-1; D gene ambiguous. The CDR3 contains 15 residues. Trimming took 0 bases from V and 7 from J, leaving 14 bases between them. Germline CDR1 and CDR2: SGHRS and YFSETQ. CDR3 residues: CASSLAESPNNEQFF. The CDR3 bases are TGCGCCAGCAGCTTGGCGGAGTCGCCTAATAATGAGCAGTTCTTC.

The chain uses TRBV4-3 and TRBJ1-1; D is ambiguous. The germline V gene encodes CDR1 LGHNA and CDR2 YSLEER. The V gene lost 4 bases and the J gene lost 3 bases, with 12 bases spanning the gap. CDR3 length: 14 residues. Here the CDR3 reads CASSRLHSYTEAFF. The CDR3 coding sequence is TGCGCCAGCAGCCGCCTTCACAGCTACACTGAAGCTTTCTTT.

The genes are TRBV6-5 and TRBJ1-6; tentative D call: TRBD1 (5 bases). Trimming took 11 bases from V and 9 from J, leaving 17 bases between them. Germline assignment: CDR1 MNHEY and CDR2 SVGAGI. The CDR3 runs to 13 residues. The CDR3 bases are TGTGCCGGCTCTTGGGGGAAGGGTTCACCCCTCCACTTT. Its translation: CAGSWGKGSPLHF.